A single sample gave rise to the 20 T cell receptor beta chains below, sequenced in a study of blood T cell repertoires in COVID-19. The assay was immunoSEQ multiplex PCR, and TCRdb's table has in-frame clones only and misses some. Here the sample spans approximately 69,000 clones, about four fifths being singletons. The material sequenced was peripheral blood. The receptors originated from a woman in her 70s with acute or convalescent COVID-19.

The genes are TRBV28 and TRBJ1-4; D ambiguous. Deletions cut 7 bases from V and 7 bases from J, with 22 bases between. CDR3 size: 16 residues. Germline V gives CDR1 MDHEN, CDR2 SYDVKM. The CDR3 region has the DNA TGTGCCAGCAACCCCTTGGATGGGCGTTTTAGTGAAAAACTGTTTTTT. Its protein product is CASNPLDGRFSEKLFF.

The V gene is TRBV5-1, the J gene TRBJ2-6, with a possible D match to TRBD1 (6 bases). This CDR3 contains 16 residues. Germline V lookup: CDR1 SGHRS, CDR2 YFSETQ. Deletions cut 4 bases from V and 0 bases from J, with 11 bases between. CDR3 protein: CASSQTGRSGANVLTF. Here the CDR3 DNA reads TGCGCCAGCAGCCAGACAGGACGCTCTGGGGCCAACGTCCTGACTTTC.

The rearrangement links TRBV5-1 to TRBJ2-5, with 14 bases identical to TRBD2. This CDR3 has 18 amino acids. CDR1 is SGHRS and CDR2 is YFSETQ in the germline V gene. V gave up 0 bases and J gave up 5 bases; unmatched junction bases: 9. The CDR3, as DNA: TGCGCCAGCAGCTTGGGGACTAGCGGGAGGTTGTCGGGGGAGACCCAGTACTTC. Translating it yields CASSLGTSGRLSGETQYF.

The chain has TRBV30 and TRBJ1-5, with D possibly matching TRBD1 (6 bases). The V and J ends lost 2 bases and 9 bases respectively, with 20 bases between them. The CDR3 runs 15 residues. Per the germline V gene, CDR1 is GTSNPN and CDR2 is SVGIG (reference sequence). The CDR3 coding sequence is TGTGCCTGGAGTATGACGGACAGCGATGGGGTGCCCCAGCATTTT. This sequence encodes CAWSMTDSDGVPQHF.

The chain has TRBV29-1 and TRBJ2-1; 9 bases align to TRBD2. The CDR3 has 14 amino acids. Losses at the gene ends were 7 bases for V and 9 bases for J; bases not matched to a gene: 13. Per the germline V gene, CDR1 is SQVTM and CDR2 is ANQGSEA. In DNA form, the CDR3 reads TGCAGCGCTATCTTTCCGGGACTAGCAACTGAGCAGTTCTTC. Amino acid sequence: CSAIFPGLATEQFF.

The V call is TRBV18, the J call TRBJ1-5; TRBD1 matches at 9 bases. The CDR3 totals 15 residues. Germline CDR1 KGHSH, CDR2 LQKENI. J lost 5 bases, V lost 2 bases, and 4 bases had no gene match. The CDR3 region is CASSPGQGPDQPQHF. The CDR3 coding sequence is TGTGCCAGCTCACCAGGACAGGGGCCGGATCAGCCCCAGCATTTT. The whole variable domain, remainder taken from reference TRBV18 and TRBJ1-5, is NAGVMQNPRHLVRRRGQEARLRCSPMKGHSHVYWYRQLPEEGLKFMVYLQKENIIDESGMPKERFSAEFPKEGPSILRIQQVVRGDSAAYFCASSPGQGPDQPQHFGDGTRLSIL.

This clone was detected only a few times. This chain links TRBV5-6 with TRBJ1-1, with D perhaps TRBD1 (5 bases). The CDR3 is 15 residues long. Trimming cost V 0 bases and J 0 bases, with 9 bases left between them. Germline values: CDR1 SGHDT, CDR2 YYEEEE. CDR3 in amino acids: CASSLGGDLNTEAFF. The CDR3 bases are TGTGCCAGCAGCTTGGGGGGGGACTTGAACACTGAAGCTTTCTTT.

The V and J genes are TRBV9 and TRBJ2-5; weak D call: TRBD2 (5 bases). CDR1 SGDLS and CDR2 YYNGEE come from the germline V gene. The V end lost 3 bases, the J end lost 4 bases, and 10 bases lay between the germline ends. This CDR3 is 13 amino acids long. The CDR3: CASSDVGRETQYF. The CDR3 nucleotides are TGTGCCAGCAGCGATGTAGGGAGAGAGACCCAGTACTTC.

The V and J genes are TRBV2 and TRBJ1-5, with unresolved D. Germline CDR1 reads SNHLY; CDR2 reads FYNNEI. Trimming removed 6 bases from V and 3 bases from J, with 15 bases in between. The CDR3 is 15 residues long. This CDR3 is CASRKQPSLNQPQHF. For the CDR3, the DNA is TGTGCCAGCAGAAAACAGCCGAGCCTCAATCAGCCCCAGCATTTT.

This chain uses TRBV18 with TRBJ2-1, with 7 bases aligning to TRBD1. The CDR3 runs to 16 residues. Germline loops: CDR1 KGHSH, CDR2 LQKENI. J gave up 6 bases and V 4 bases, and 12 bases lay outside the gene matches. The CDR3 DNA is TGTGCCAGCTCACTCCCGGGCAGGGGACAGTTCAATGAGCAGTTCTTC. Its protein is CASSLPGRGQFNEQFF.

This chain connects TRBV28 to TRBJ1-5, with 7 bases that match TRBD1. The CDR3 contains 14 residues. With V trimmed by 5 bases and J by 7 bases, 8 bases remained unmatched. CDR1 MDHEN and CDR2 SYDVKM come from the germline V gene. CDR3 nucleotides: TGTGCCAGCAGTCAAGGGGGCGCGGGACAGCCCCAGCATTTT. Amino acid sequence: CASSQGGAGQPQHF.

The chain joins TRBV27 to TRBJ1-1; TRBD1 matches at 12 bases. The CDR3 is 18 amino acids. The germline V gene has CDR1 MNHEY and CDR2 SMNVEV (reference sequence). V was pared by 4 bases and J by 1 base, with 10 bases of the junction left unmatched. The CDR3 DNA sequence: TGTGCCAGCAGTTCAATCGGGACAGGGGGCTGGTGGAACACTGAAGCTTTCTTT. Translated: CASSSIGTGGWWNTEAFF.

This rearrangement joins TRBV30 to TRBJ1-2; the D gene is possibly TRBD1 (5 bases). The CDR3 consists of 15 residues. CDR1 GTSNPN and CDR2 SVGIG come from the germline V gene (reference sequence). Trimming removed 4 bases at V and 4 bases at J, with 19 bases between. CDR3 bases: TGTGCCTGGACCCGGCCACAGGTCTCTCTCTATGGCTACACCTTC. As protein: CAWTRPQVSLYGYTF.

The chain links TRBV19 to TRBJ1-1, with 7 bases that match TRBD1. Germline values: CDR1 LNHDA, CDR2 SQIVND (reference sequence). This CDR3 has 13 residues. The ends lost 7 bases at V and 0 bases at J; junction bases unmatched: 2. Written as DNA, the CDR3 is TGTGCCAGTAAGGGGGCCATGAACACTGAAGCTTTCTTT. Translated: CASKGAMNTEAFF.

As to this clone: A read error may produce the germline difference seen at one junction end. This sequence joins TRBV27 and TRBJ1-1; 7 nucleotides match TRBD1. The CDR3 is 16 residues long. Germline V gives CDR1 MNHEY, CDR2 SMNVEV (reference sequence). The CDR3 coding sequence is TGCGCCAGCAGTTTATCCGAATCTCAGGGGGGCACTGAAGCTTTCTTT. Protein: CASSLSESQGGTEAFF.

This clone was detected a few times. The chain employs TRBV28 and TRBJ1-5, with a weak D call TRBD1 (6 bases). Germline CDR1 and CDR2: MDHEN and SYDVKM. Trimming removed 2 bases at V and 11 bases at J, with 19 bases between. The CDR3 covers 15 residues. The CDR3 region has the DNA TGTGCCAGCAGTTTACACGGACAGCGGTCCACGGCCCAGCATTTT. The encoded protein is CASSLHGQRSTAQHF. The full variable domain, its missing parts supplied by reference TRBV28 and TRBJ1-5, is DVKVTQSSRYLVKRTGEKVFLECVQDMDHENMFWYRQDPGLGLRLIYFSYDVKMKEKGDIPEGYSVSREKKERFSLILESASTNQTSMYLCASSLHGQRSTAQHFGDGTRLSIL.

This sequence joins TRBV7-8 and TRBJ2-2; a possible D gene is TRBD1 (8 bases). This CDR3 spans 18 amino acids. Germline V gene lookup returns CDR1 SGHVS and CDR2 FQNEAQ. V gave up 3 bases and J gave up 10 bases, with 27 bases separating them. CDR3 bases: TGTGCCAGCAGCTTGGACAGGGCTCAGGTAGCGGGCTACGAGGAGCTGTTTTTT. It yields the protein CASSLDRAQVAGYEELFF.

This clone appeared once. The chain combines TRBV28 with TRBJ2-7; TRBD1 is a possible D gene (5 bases). The germline V and J ends were trimmed by 4 bases and 1 base, with 20 bases remaining between them. The CDR3 sequence is 17 residues long. Germline-derived CDR1 and CDR2 are MDHEN and SYDVKM. The CDR3 sequence is CASSSPRASGSSYEQYF. Written as DNA, the CDR3 is TGTGCCAGCAGTTCCCCCCGAGCTTCAGGGTCTTCCTACGAGCAGTACTTC.

There are a few counts of this clone. The V and J genes are TRBV27 and TRBJ1-5, with D hard to call. The CDR3 is 15 residues long. Trimming took 6 bases from V and 2 from J, leaving 14 bases between them. The germline V gene has CDR1 MNHEY and CDR2 SMNVEV (reference sequence). The CDR3 DNA sequence: TGTGCCAGCAGGGGTACGAGGGCTGGCAATCAGCCCCAGCATTTT. This gives the protein CASRGTRAGNQPQHF.

V usage is TRBV28 and J usage is TRBJ1-5; tentatively, D is TRBD1 (5 bases). The CDR3 consists of 14 residues. The germline V gene has CDR1 MDHEN and CDR2 SYDVKM. V lost 3 bases to trimming and J lost 3 bases, with 9 bases between them. The CDR3 DNA reads as TGTGCCAGCAGTTTGGGACTGCTCAATCAGCCCCAGCATTTT. This sequence encodes CASSLGLLNQPQHF.